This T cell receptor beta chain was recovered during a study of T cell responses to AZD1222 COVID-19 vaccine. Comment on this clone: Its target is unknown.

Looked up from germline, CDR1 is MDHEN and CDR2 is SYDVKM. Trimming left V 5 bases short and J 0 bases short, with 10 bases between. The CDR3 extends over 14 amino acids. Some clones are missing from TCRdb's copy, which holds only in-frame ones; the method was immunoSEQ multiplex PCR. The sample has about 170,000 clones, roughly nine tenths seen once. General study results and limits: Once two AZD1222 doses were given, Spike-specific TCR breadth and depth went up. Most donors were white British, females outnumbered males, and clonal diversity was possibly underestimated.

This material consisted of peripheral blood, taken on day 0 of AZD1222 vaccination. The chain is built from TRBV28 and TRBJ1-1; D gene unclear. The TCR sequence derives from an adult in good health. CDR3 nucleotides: TGTGCCAGCAGTCGACCGTCTTTGAACACTGAAGCTTTCTTT. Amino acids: CASSRPSLNTEAFF.